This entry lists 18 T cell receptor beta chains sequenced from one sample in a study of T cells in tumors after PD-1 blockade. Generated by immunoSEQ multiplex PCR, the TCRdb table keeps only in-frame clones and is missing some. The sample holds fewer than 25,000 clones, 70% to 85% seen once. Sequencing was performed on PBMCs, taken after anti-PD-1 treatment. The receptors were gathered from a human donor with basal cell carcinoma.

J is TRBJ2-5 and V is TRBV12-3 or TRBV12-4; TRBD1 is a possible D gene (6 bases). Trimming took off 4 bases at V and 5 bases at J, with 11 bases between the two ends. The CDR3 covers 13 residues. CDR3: CASSSTGRETQYF. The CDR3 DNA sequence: TGTGCCAGCAGTTCCACAGGGCGGGAGACCCAGTACTTC.

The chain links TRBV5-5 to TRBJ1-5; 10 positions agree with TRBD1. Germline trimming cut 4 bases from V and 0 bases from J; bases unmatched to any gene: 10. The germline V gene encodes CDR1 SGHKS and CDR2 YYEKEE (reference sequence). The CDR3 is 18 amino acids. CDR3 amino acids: CASSPRQGAGFSNQPQHF. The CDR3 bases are TGTGCCAGCAGCCCACGACAGGGGGCGGGGTTTAGCAATCAGCCCCAGCATTTT.

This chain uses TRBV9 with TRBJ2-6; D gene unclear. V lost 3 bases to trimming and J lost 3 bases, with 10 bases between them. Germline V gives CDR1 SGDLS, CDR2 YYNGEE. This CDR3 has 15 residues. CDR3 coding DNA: TGTGCCAGCAGCGCCACCTTCCTTGGGGCCAACGTCCTGACTTTC. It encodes CASSATFLGANVLTF.

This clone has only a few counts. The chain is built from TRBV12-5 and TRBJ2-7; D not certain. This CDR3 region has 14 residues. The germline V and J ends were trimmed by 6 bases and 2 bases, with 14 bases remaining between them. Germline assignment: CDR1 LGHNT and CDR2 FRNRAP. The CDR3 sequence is CASGRLASPYEQYF. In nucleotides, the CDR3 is TGTGCTAGTGGCCGTCTGGCGTCCCCCTACGAGCAGTACTTC. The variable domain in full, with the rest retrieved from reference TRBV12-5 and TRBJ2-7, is DARVTQTPRHKVTEMGQEVTMRCQPILGHNTVFWYRQTMMQGLELLAYFRNRAPLDDSGMPKDRFSAEMPDATLATLKIQPSEPRDSAVYFCASGRLASPYEQYFGPGTRLTVT.

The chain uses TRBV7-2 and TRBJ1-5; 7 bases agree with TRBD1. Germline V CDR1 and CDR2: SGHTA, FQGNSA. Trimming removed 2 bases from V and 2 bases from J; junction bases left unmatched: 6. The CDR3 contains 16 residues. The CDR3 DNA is TGTGCCAGCAGCTTAAGAGCCGGGACAGGCAATCAGCCCCAGCATTTT. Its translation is CASSLRAGTGNQPQHF.

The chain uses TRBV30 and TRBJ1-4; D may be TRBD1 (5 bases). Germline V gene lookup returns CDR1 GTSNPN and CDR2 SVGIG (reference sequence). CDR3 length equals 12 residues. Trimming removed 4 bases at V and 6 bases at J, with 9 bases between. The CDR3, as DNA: TGTGCCTGGACAGGGCCCGATGAAAAACTGTTTTTT. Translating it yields CAWTGPDEKLFF.

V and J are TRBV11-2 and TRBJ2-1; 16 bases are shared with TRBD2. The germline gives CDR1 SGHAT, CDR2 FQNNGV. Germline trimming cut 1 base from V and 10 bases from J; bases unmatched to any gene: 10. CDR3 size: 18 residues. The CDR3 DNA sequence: TGTGCCAGCAGCTTAGTACCGGGACTAGCGGGGGGGCCGGGAGAGCAGTTCTTC. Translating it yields CASSLVPGLAGGPGEQFF.

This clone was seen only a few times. The chain's CDR3 is CASSFGGNGNQPQHF. CDR3 DNA: TGTGCCAGCAGTTTTGGGGGGAACGGAAATCAGCCCCAGCATTTT. This sequence joins TRBV27 and TRBJ1-5, with D possibly being TRBD1 (5 bases). Deletions cut 3 bases from V and 4 bases from J, with 13 bases between. CDR1 is MNHEY and CDR2 is SMNVEV in the germline V gene (reference sequence). The CDR3 covers 15 residues.

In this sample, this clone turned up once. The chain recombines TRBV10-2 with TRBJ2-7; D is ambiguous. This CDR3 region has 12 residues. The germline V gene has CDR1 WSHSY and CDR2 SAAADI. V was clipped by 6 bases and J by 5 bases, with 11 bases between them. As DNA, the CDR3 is TGCGCCAGCAGCCCCAAGGGTAACGAGCAGTACTTC. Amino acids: CASSPKGNEQYF.

CDR3 amino acids: CASSQAGQGSEAFF. In DNA, the CDR3 is TGCGCCAGCAGCCAAGCCGGGCAGGGGTCTGAAGCTTTCTTT. This chain joins TRBV4-1 and TRBJ1-1; D is possibly TRBD1 (6 bases). The V end lost 1 base, the J end lost 6 bases, and 12 bases lay between the germline ends. The CDR3 spans 14 residues. Germline V gene lookup returns CDR1 MGHRA and CDR2 YSYEKL.

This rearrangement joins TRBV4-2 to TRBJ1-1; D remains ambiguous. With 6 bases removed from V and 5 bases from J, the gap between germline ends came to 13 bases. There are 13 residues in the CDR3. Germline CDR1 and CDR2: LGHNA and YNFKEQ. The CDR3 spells CASRRMPGTEAFF. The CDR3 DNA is TGTGCCAGCAGGCGGATGCCTGGGACTGAAGCTTTCTTT.

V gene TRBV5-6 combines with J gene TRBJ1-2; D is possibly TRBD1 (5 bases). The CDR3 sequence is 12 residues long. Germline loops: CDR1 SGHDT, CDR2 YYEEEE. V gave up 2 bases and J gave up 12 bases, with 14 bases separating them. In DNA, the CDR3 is TGTGCCAGCAGCTTTGCAGGGATTAGTGACACCTTC. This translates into CASSFAGISDTF.

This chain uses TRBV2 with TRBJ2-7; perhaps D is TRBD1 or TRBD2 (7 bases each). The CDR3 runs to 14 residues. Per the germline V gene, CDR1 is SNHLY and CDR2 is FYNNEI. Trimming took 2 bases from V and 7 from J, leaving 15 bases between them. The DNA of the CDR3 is TGTGCCAGCAGTGAATCGCCTCAGGGGGGGGAGCAGTACTTC. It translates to CASSESPQGGEQYF.

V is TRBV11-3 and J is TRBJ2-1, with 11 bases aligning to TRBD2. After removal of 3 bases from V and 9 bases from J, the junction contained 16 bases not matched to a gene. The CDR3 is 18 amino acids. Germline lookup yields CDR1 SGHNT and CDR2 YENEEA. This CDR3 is CASSFLAGGLNTPREQFF. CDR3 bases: TGTGCCAGCAGCTTCCTAGCGGGGGGCCTAAACACCCCGCGTGAGCAGTTCTTC.

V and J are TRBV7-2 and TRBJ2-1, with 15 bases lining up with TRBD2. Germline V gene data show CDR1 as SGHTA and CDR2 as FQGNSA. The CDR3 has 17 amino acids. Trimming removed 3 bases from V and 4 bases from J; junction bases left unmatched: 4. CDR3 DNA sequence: TGTGCCAGCAGCTTCGGACTAGCGGGGGGGCTATACAATGAGCAGTTCTTC. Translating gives CASSFGLAGGLYNEQFF.

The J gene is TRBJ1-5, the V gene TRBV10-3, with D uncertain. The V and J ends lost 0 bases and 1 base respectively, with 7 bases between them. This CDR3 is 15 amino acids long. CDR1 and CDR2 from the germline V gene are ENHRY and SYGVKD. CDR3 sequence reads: CAISESDASNQPQHF. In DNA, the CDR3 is TGTGCCATCAGTGAGTCCGACGCGAGCAATCAGCCCCAGCATTTT.

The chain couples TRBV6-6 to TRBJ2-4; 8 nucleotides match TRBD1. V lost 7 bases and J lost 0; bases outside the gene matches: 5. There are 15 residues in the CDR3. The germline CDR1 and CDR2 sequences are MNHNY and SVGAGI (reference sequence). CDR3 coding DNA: TGTGCCAGCAACACAGGGGGTCGAGCCAAAAACATTCAGTACTTC. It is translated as CASNTGGRAKNIQYF.

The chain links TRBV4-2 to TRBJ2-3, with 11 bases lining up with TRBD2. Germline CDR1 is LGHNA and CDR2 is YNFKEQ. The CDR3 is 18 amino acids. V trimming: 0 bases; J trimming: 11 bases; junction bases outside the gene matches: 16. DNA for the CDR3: TGTGCCAGCAGCCAAGATCCCCTGACTAGCGGGGTAAAGAGAAGGCAGTATTTT. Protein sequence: CASSQDPLTSGVKRRQYF.